The following is a T cell receptor (beta chain) sequence with its context. Researchers partitioned CD4+ cells into CD45RA+ naive and CD45RA-negative memory subsets. V was clipped by 6 bases and J by 2 bases, with 11 bases between them. Germline V gene data show CDR1 as SGHNT and CDR2 as YYREEE (reference sequence). The CDR3 has 13 residues. Deep-level running was used for the assay. Sequencing used immunoSEQ multiplex PCR; TCRdb keeps in-frame clones, though not all of them. Here the sample spans 2 million to 2.5 million clones, just over 90% being singletons. These data come from a study of shared clonotypes between healthy human individuals.

The sequence derives from a man aged 18-30 years in good health. Some clones in this sample may be carry-over from other donors' samples. This chain connects TRBV5-4 to TRBJ1-2; D is perhaps TRBD1 (5 bases). Material for sequencing was naive CD4+ T cells from PBMCs. Subset defined: CD45RA+ positively selected. CDR3 region: CASNRDGNYGYTF. CDR3 DNA: TGTGCCAGCAACCGGGACGGCAACTATGGCTACACCTTC.